The rows below give T cell receptor beta chains drawn from one sample of a study of T cell responses to AZD1222 COVID-19 vaccine. Using immunoSEQ multiplex PCR, the repertoire was profiled, and TCRdb retains in-frame clones only, with some absent. The table records about 140,000 clones, about 92% of them present only once. The sample consisted of peripheral blood, taken 28 days after the second AZD1222 dose. The receptors here all came from an adult who received the AZD1222 COVID-19 vaccine. Both conserved end residues are part of each CDR3. A D gene is named only where the DNA matches it firmly. Only part of the rows carry a size: once, few, many, or a class if the clone is expanded.

.,TRBD1,TRBJ1-5,TRBV19,TGTGCCAGTAGTACCAGGGACAGGGGGCGAGGTCAGCCCCAGCATTTT,CASSTRDRGRGQPQHF
.,.,TRBJ2-7,TRBV7-9,TGTGCCAGCAGCCCGCTAAAAGTGTTCCGGGACCTAGCCTCCTACGAGCAGTACTTC,CASSPLKVFRDLASYEQYF
.,.,TRBJ2-1,TRBV5-1,TGCGCCAGCAGCTTGGAATGGGGGTCTGTCGATGAGCAGTTCTTC,CASSLEWGSVDEQFF
.,.,TRBJ1-6,TRBV19,TGTGCCAGTAGTATCGGGACAAATATGGATTCACCCCTCCACTTT,CASSIGTNMDSPLHF
once,TRBD1,TRBJ1-2,TRBV6-5,TGTGCCAGCAGTAGGACAGGGGGCCGGAGTGGCTACACCTTC,CASSRTGGRSGYTF
.,.,TRBJ2-1,TRBV28,TGTGCCAGCATAAAAACGGGCAGGGTGACTGAGCAGTTCTTC,CASIKTGRVTEQFF
.,.,TRBJ1-1,TRBV6-1,TGTGCCAGCAGTGAAAGCGGGAAAGGGCCTGAAGCTTTCTTT,CASSESGKGPEAFF
.,.,TRBJ1-1,TRBV10-3,TGTGCCATCAGGGACTCCACTGACAACACTGAAGCTTTCTTT,CAIRDSTDNTEAFF
.,.,TRBJ1-1,TRBV29-1,TGCAGCGTTCTTTCAGGGTCCACTGAAGCTTTCTTT,CSVLSGSTEAFF
few,TRBD1,TRBJ2-7,TRBV6-2/TRBV6-3,TGTGCCAGCAGCACCGGACAGGGCTCCTACGAGCAGTACTTC,CASSTGQGSYEQYF
.,.,TRBJ1-6,TRBV27,TGTGCCAGCAGTTCCCCCGCTACCCACGGAAATTCACCCCTCCACTTT,CASSSPATHGNSPLHF
.,TRBD1,TRBJ2-3,TRBV28,TGTGCCAGCAGTTTGCCCGGGACAGGGGGACCCCAGTATTTT,CASSLPGTGGPQYF
.,.,TRBJ2-7,TRBV4-1,TGCGCCAGCAGCCCGGAAAGGGGGACAATTCTCGAGCAGTACTTC,CASSPERGTILEQYF
.,.,TRBJ2-1,TRBV5-1,TGCGCCAGCAGCTTAGGGAGCCCGAACAATGAGCAGTTCTTC,CASSLGSPNNEQFF
once,.,TRBJ2-3,TRBV5-6,TGTGCCAGCAGCGTTGGGGGAACAGATACGCAGTATTTT,CASSVGGTDTQYF
once,.,TRBJ1-1,TRBV19,TGTGCCAGTAGCCTAGGAAGGGTGACTGAAGCTTTCTTT,CASSLGRVTEAFF
.,.,TRBJ1-2,TRBV6-1,TGTGCCAGCAGTGAACACAGGGCCTATGGCTACACCTTC,CASSEHRAYGYTF
.,.,TRBJ2-3,TRBV30,TGTGCCTGTCCTAGCATGGTAAATACGCAGTATTTT,CACPSMVNTQYF
.,.,TRBJ2-2,TRBV14,TGTGCCAGCAGCCAAGATCCGGACACCGGGGAGCTGTTTTTT,CASSQDPDTGELFF
.,.,TRBJ1-2,TRBV6-5,TGTGCCAGCAGAGAGGACGGAGACTATGGCTACACCTTC,CASREDGDYGYTF
.,.,TRBJ1-2,TRBV2,TGTGCCAGCGAGGGCCAGAATGGCTACACCTTC,CASEGQNGYTF
.,.,TRBJ1-5,TRBV19,TGTGCCAGTAGTATGGTTGGACAGTCTGATAGGCCCCAGCATTTT,CASSMVGQSDRPQHF
.,.,TRBJ2-7,TRBV19,TGTGCCAGTAGGCCTGGGGCGCGGTACGAGCAGTACTTC,CASRPGARYEQYF
.,.,TRBJ2-2,TRBV5-4,TGTGCCAGCAGCTTAGGGATAGCGAACACCGGGGAGCTGTTTTTT,CASSLGIANTGELFF
few,TRBD2,TRBJ2-7,TRBV5-4,TGTGCCAGCAGCTTCCCGGGTAGCGGGAGTAGCGAGCAGTACTTC,CASSFPGSGSSEQYF
.,.,TRBJ1-2,TRBV30,TGTGCCTGGAGTGCGTCCCCTCGGGGCTACACCTTC,CAWSASPRGYTF
.,TRBD2,TRBJ2-3,TRBV5-4,TGTGCCAGCAGCCCTAAATCCGTGCTAGCGGGAGGTACGGCAGATACGCAGTATTTT,CASSPKSVLAGGTADTQYF
.,TRBD1,TRBJ1-2,TRBV3-1/TRBV3-2,TGTGCCAGCAGTCGGACAGGAGTGAACTATGGCTACACCTTC,CASSRTGVNYGYTF
.,.,TRBJ1-5,TRBV10-3,TGTGCTAGCAACGACAGGACAGATGATCAGCCCCAGCATTTT,CASNDRTDDQPQHF
.,.,TRBJ2-7,TRBV4-3,TGCGCCAGCAGCCATGAGGGAGAGCAGTACTTC,CASSHEGEQYF
once,.,TRBJ1-2,TRBV19,TGTGCCAGTAGTAGGAGTAAAACAGTTTACGGCTACACCTTC,CASSRSKTVYGYTF
.,TRBD2,TRBJ2-1,TRBV20-1,TGCAGTGCTAGTAGTTCTAGCGGATACTACAATGAGCAGTTCTTC,CSASSSSGYYNEQFF